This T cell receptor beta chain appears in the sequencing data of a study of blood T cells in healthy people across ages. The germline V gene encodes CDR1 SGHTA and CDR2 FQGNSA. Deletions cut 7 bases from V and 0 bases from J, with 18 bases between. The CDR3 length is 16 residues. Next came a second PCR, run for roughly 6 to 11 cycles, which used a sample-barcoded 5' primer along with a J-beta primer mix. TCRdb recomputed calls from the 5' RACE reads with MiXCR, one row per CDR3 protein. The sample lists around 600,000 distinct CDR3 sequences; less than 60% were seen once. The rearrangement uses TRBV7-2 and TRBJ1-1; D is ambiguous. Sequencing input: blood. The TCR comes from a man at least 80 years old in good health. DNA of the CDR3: TGTGCCAGCACCCCACGGGCTACACTGATGAACACTGAAGCTTTCTTT. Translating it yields CASTPRATLMNTEAFF.